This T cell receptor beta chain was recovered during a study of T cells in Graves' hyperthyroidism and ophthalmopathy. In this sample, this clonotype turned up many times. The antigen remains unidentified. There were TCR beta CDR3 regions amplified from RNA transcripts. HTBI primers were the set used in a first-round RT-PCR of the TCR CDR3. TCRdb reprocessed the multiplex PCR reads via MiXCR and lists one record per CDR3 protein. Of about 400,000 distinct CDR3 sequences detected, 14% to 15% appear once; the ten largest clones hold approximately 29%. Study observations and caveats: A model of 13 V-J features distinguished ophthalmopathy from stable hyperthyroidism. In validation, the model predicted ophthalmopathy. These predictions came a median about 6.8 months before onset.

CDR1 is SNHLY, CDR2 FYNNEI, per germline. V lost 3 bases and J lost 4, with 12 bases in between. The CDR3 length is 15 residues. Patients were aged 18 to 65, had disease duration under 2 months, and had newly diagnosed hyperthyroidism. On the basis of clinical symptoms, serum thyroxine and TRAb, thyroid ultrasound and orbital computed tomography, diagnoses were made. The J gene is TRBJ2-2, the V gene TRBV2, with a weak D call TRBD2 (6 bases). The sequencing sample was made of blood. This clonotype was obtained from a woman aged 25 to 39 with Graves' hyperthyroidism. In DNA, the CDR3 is TGTGCCAGCAGTGAGACTAGGGGAATCACCGGGGAGCTGTTTTTT. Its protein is CASSETRGITGELFF.